The 28 T cell receptor beta chains given below trace back to one sample, sequenced in a study of blood T cells in healthy people across ages (dated by TCRdb to the mid-2010s). Library prep was done by 5' RACE. Sequencing instrument: Illumina HiSeq 2500. A second roughly 6 to 12 cycle PCR used a sample-barcoded 5' primer and a J-beta primer mix. The raw public reads went through TCRdb reprocessing: fastp at Q25, MiXCR clone calling, in-frame beta chains kept. All rows with the same CDR3 protein become a single entry with the most common DNA and genes. A total of hundreds of thousands of distinct CDR3 sequences appear in this sample, about 30% of them only once. 15% to 19% of the sample comes from the top ten. Specimen: blood. These receptors were collected from a woman of 80 years or more in good health.

This clonotype came up many times. This chain connects TRBV5-1 to TRBJ2-1, with D possibly matching TRBD1 (7 bases). Trimming pared 3 bases from V and 6 bases from J, leaving 22 bases between. The germline gives CDR1 SGHRS, CDR2 YFSETQ. The CDR3 sequence is 17 residues long. The CDR3 DNA reads TGCGCCAGCAGCTACTCCCCACCTCGACAGGGAGGCAATGAGCAGTTCTTC. Translation: CASSYSPPRQGGNEQFF.

At least ten counts were recorded for this clonotype. This sequence joins TRBV20-1 and TRBJ1-2; D is uncertain. V lost 0 bases, J lost 4 bases, and 12 bases lay in between. The germline V gene has CDR1 DFQATT and CDR2 SNEGSKA (reference sequence). CDR3 size: 14 residues. CDR3 bases: TGCAGTGCTAGAGATCGGCACAGATTCTATGGCTACACCTTC. Protein sequence: CSARDRHRFYGYTF.

This clonotype was detected many times. V usage is TRBV20-1 and J usage is TRBJ2-5, with a possible D match to TRBD2 (6 bases). Looked up from germline, CDR1 is DFQATT and CDR2 is SNEGSKA (reference sequence). Trimming removed 0 bases from V and 0 bases from J, with 20 bases in between. The CDR3 spans 18 residues. CDR3 nucleotides: TGCAGTGCTAGAGACCGTGGGGCCGGAGGGGTCTACCAAGAGACCCAGTACTTC. Translated, it gives CSARDRGAGGVYQETQYF.

The rearrangement joins TRBV20-1 to TRBJ2-4, with a weak D call TRBD1 (5 bases). Per germline, CDR1 DFQATT and CDR2 SNEGSKA (reference sequence). This CDR3 contains 17 residues. Trimming took off 6 bases at V and 6 bases at J, with 27 bases between the two ends. In DNA form, the CDR3 reads TGCAGTGCCCCCGGGCCAGGGTTTAATTCGTACCCAAACATTCAGTACTTC. Its translation is CSAPGPGFNSYPNIQYF.

This clonotype was observed at least ten times. CDR3 sequence reads: CASTGTANGNQPQHF. The CDR3 DNA is TGTGCCAGTACCGGGACGGCTAATGGCAATCAGCCCCAGCATTTT. The chain is built from TRBV19 and TRBJ1-5, with D tentatively TRBD1 (5 bases). Between the trimmed V and J ends, which lost 7 bases and 2 bases, there was a span of 15 bases. The CDR3 extends over 15 amino acids. CDR1 is LNHDA, CDR2 SQIVND, per germline (reference sequence).

This clonotype was picked up many times. J is TRBJ1-4 and V is TRBV7-9, with 7 bases matching TRBD1. Germline V lookup: CDR1 SEHNR, CDR2 FQNEAQ (reference sequence). The CDR3 spans 15 residues. Trimming removed 2 bases from V and 14 bases from J; junction bases left unmatched: 14. The CDR3 is CASSLLGQENERLFF. In DNA, the CDR3 is TGTGCCAGCAGCTTATTAGGACAGGAGAATGAACGGCTGTTTTTT.

This clonotype was seen many times. The rearrangement joins TRBV25-1 to TRBJ1-4; 7 positions agree with TRBD1. The germline CDR1 and CDR2 sequences are MGHDK and SYGVNS. The CDR3 is 14 residues long. With V trimmed by 5 bases and J by 3 bases, 3 bases remained unmatched. CDR3 coding DNA: TGTGCCAGCAGTCAGACAGGGTCTAATGAAAAACTGTTTTTT. Its protein is CASSQTGSNEKLFF.

DNA for the CDR3: TGCAGTGCGCGGCGGGGCAGCAACTATGGCTACACCTTC. It is translated as CSARRGSNYGYTF. The chain uses TRBV20-1 and TRBJ1-2; possibly TRBD1 for D (5 bases). Trimming cost V 6 bases and J 2 bases, with 13 bases left between them. CDR1 is DFQATT, CDR2 SNEGSKA, per germline (reference sequence). There are 13 residues in the CDR3.

This chain joins TRBV20-1 and TRBJ2-3, with 7 bases identical to TRBD2. With 0 bases clipped from V and 1 base from J, the junction kept 13 bases outside the gene matches. Germline V lookup: CDR1 DFQATT, CDR2 SNEGSKA (reference sequence). The CDR3 is made up of 18 amino acids. CDR3 coding DNA: TGCAGTGCTAGAGATCTCTTTGGCGGGGGTTGGGGCACAGATACGCAGTATTTT. As protein: CSARDLFGGGWGTDTQYF.

In its sample, this clonotype was seen many times. V is TRBV9 and J is TRBJ1-5; TRBD1 matches at 8 bases. The ends lost 3 bases at V and 6 bases at J; junction bases unmatched: 5. Germline loops: CDR1 SGDLS, CDR2 YYNGEE. CDR3 length equals 14 residues. The CDR3 loop reads CASSADRGGQPQHF. The CDR3, as DNA: TGTGCCAGCAGCGCAGACAGGGGCGGTCAGCCCCAGCATTTT.

Turning to this clonotype: This may be a read error, as it is one base from a much larger clone. V is TRBV4-1 and J is TRBJ2-6, with D possibly TRBD1 on 5 matching bases. The CDR3 spans 19 residues. From germline, CDR1 is MGHRA and CDR2 YSYEKL. The CDR3 sequence: CASSQVPGAALSGANVLIF. For the CDR3, the DNA is TGCGCCAGCAGCCAAGTTCCAGGCGCCGCGTTGTCTGGGGCCAACGTCCTGATTTTC.

This clonotype was counted ten times or more. Given a much more abundant clone one base away, this may be a read error. The CDR3 reads CAIRIGYEQYF. The CDR3 coding sequence is TGTGCCATCAGGATAGGATACGAGCAGTACTTC. The chain is built from TRBV10-3 and TRBJ2-7, with D unclear. CDR3 size: 11 residues. The V gene's germline CDR1 is ENHRY and CDR2 SYGVKD. Trimming left V 6 bases short and J 4 bases short, with 7 bases between.

In regard to this clonotype: This could be a read error, since a much larger clone is one nucleotide away. This sequence joins TRBV6-1 and TRBJ2-1; TRBD2 matches 11 bases. This CDR3 is built from 16 residues. From germline, CDR1 is MNHNS and CDR2 SASEGT. V lost 6 bases and J lost 8; bases outside the gene matches: 12. The CDR3 region is CASRKGLAVGDHEQFF. Written as DNA, the CDR3 is TGTGCCAGCAGAAAGGGACTAGCGGTGGGAGACCATGAGCAGTTCTTC.

This clonotype was counted only a few times. This chain links TRBV6-1 with TRBJ2-3; 9 nucleotides match TRBD1. The CDR3 covers 12 residues. CDR1 is MNHNS, CDR2 SASEGT, per germline. CDR3 DNA: TGTAAAGGGGGGACAGGGCGGGATACGCAGTATTTT. This sequence encodes CKGGTGRDTQYF.

As DNA, the CDR3 is TGCGCCAGCAGCGGATCGACTAGTTTGGCTGAGCAGTTCTTC. This sequence encodes CASSGSTSLAEQFF. The chain carries TRBV4-1 and TRBJ2-1, with D tentatively TRBD2 (6 bases). Germline values: CDR1 MGHRA, CDR2 YSYEKL. V lost 5 bases, J lost 9 bases, and 17 bases lay in between. This CDR3 spans 14 amino acids.

This clonotype showed up just a few times. The chain joins TRBV7-3 to TRBJ1-6, with 7 bases identical to TRBD1. The CDR3 spans 14 residues. Per germline, CDR1 SGHTA and CDR2 FQGTGA. V shed 5 bases, J shed 6 bases, and the junction held 4 bases outside the gene matches. CDR3 in amino acids: CASSRQGSNSPLHF. The CDR3 DNA follows: TGTGCCAGCAGCCGACAGGGCAGTAATTCACCCCTCCACTTT.

This clonotype was detected many times. This rearrangement joins TRBV15 to TRBJ2-7; 11 positions agree with TRBD1. CDR3 size: 17 residues. Germline loops: CDR1 LNHNV, CDR2 YYDKDF (reference sequence). Germline trimming cut 0 bases from V and 3 bases from J; bases unmatched to any gene: 7. DNA of the CDR3: TGTGCCACCAGCAGAGATGGGGCCGGGACAGGGGGCTACGAGCAGTACTTC. As protein: CATSRDGAGTGGYEQYF.

CDR3 in DNA: TGTGCCAGCAGTCCCAGCGGGGGGGCCGGTACGCAGTATTTT. Encoded protein: CASSPSGGAGTQYF. The chain uses TRBV14 and TRBJ2-3; TRBD2 matches at 10 bases. Germline CDR1 and CDR2: SGHDN and FVKESK. This CDR3 is built from 14 residues. The V segment lost 6 bases and the J segment 8 bases; nucleotides outside the gene matches: 8.

Only one count was recorded for this clonotype. The chain joins TRBV10-3 to TRBJ2-7; D may be TRBD2 (6 bases). This CDR3 comprises 15 residues. CDR1 and CDR2 (germline): ENHRY, SYGVKD. Trimming cost V 2 bases and J 7 bases, with 18 bases left between them. The CDR3 DNA follows: TGTGCCATCAGTGAGGAACTGGGGGGAGGTCGTGAGCAGTACTTC. Amino acids: CAISEELGGGREQYF.

The V and J genes are TRBV5-1 and TRBJ2-4, with TRBD1 matching over 8 bases. Germline CDR1 SGHRS, CDR2 YFSETQ. V was pared by 6 bases and J by 13 bases, with 12 bases of the junction left unmatched. This CDR3 spans 13 amino acids. CDR3 DNA sequence: TGCGCCAGCAACTTCCAGGGGGCTGGGGAGCAGTACTTC. The encoded protein is CASNFQGAGEQYF.

Details on this clonotype: A junction end diverges from the germline sequence, so it may reflect a read error. The chain joins TRBV5-1 to TRBJ2-2; D is possibly TRBD2 (5 bases). This CDR3 is 16 amino acids long. Germline-derived CDR1 and CDR2 are SGHRS and YFSETQ. The CDR3: CVSSRGGSSFAGELFF. Here the CDR3 DNA reads TGCGTCAGCAGCCGCGGTGGGAGTAGTTTTGCCGGGGAGCTGTTTTTT.

This clonotype was seen at least ten times. The chain joins TRBV27 to TRBJ2-7; D assignment may be TRBD1 or TRBD2 (5 bases each). Germline CDR1 and CDR2: MNHEY and SMNVEV (reference sequence). Trimming cost V 6 bases and J 2 bases, with 11 bases left between them. The CDR3 consists of 13 residues. The CDR3 DNA sequence: TGTGCCAGCAGGAGGGACGGGCCCTACGAGCAGTACTTC. Translating gives CASRRDGPYEQYF.

This clonotype has only a few counts. This chain connects TRBV20-1 to TRBJ1-6, with TRBD1 identical over 10 bases. Germline CDR1 and CDR2: DFQATT and SNEGSKA (reference sequence). J gave up 0 bases and V 7 bases, and 3 bases lay outside the gene matches. The CDR3 length is 15 residues. The CDR3 DNA reads as TGCAGTGTAAGGACAGGGGGCTCCTATAATTCACCCCTCCACTTT. Encoded protein: CSVRTGGSYNSPLHF.

This clonotype was observed many times. This chain uses TRBV6-5 with TRBJ2-7; no firm D call. The CDR3 contains 17 residues. V was cut by 0 bases and J by 4 bases, with 19 bases left in between. CDR1 and CDR2 from the germline V gene are MNHEY and SVGAGI. The CDR3 DNA sequence: TGTGCCAGCAGTTACTCTATGCCTGGGCGCCCCGGATACGAGCAGTACTTC. Amino acids: CASSYSMPGRPGYEQYF.

This clonotype came up a few times. The chain combines TRBV5-1 with TRBJ2-7, with 10 bases that match TRBD2. Germline V gives CDR1 SGHRS, CDR2 YFSETQ. The trim removed 2 bases at V and 0 bases at J, leaving 17 bases unmatched. This CDR3 comprises 20 residues. CDR3 in DNA: TGCGCCAGCAGCTTTAGCTTCCGGGCTAGCGGGGGACGCCCCTCCTACGAGCAGTACTTC. This sequence encodes CASSFSFRASGGRPSYEQYF.

This clonotype was recorded many times. The CDR3 coding sequence is TGCAGTGCTAGCGCAGCGGGGGGGCTTTCTGGGGCCAACGTCCTGACTTTC. Translating gives CSASAAGGLSGANVLTF. The chain links TRBV20-1 to TRBJ2-6; 10 positions agree with TRBD2. J was trimmed by 1 base and V by 3 bases; bases with no gene match: 6. The length of the CDR3 is 17 residues. The germline V gene has CDR1 DFQATT and CDR2 SNEGSKA (reference sequence).

This clonotype was picked up many times. The rearrangement uses TRBV12-5 and TRBJ2-7; 9 bases are a match to TRBD1. Germline CDR1 LGHNT, CDR2 FRNRAP. The CDR3 contains 15 residues. After removal of 3 bases from V and 1 base from J, the junction contained 4 bases not matched to a gene. This CDR3 is CASGFQTGGSYEQYF. The CDR3 region has the DNA TGTGCTAGTGGTTTTCAGACAGGGGGGTCCTACGAGCAGTACTTC.

This clonotype was detected only once. This sequence joins TRBV7-8 and TRBJ2-1; D not certain. The CDR3 spans 15 residues. Germline CDR1 reads SGHVS; CDR2 reads FQNEAQ. Trimming left V 5 bases short and J 5 bases short, with 16 bases between. The CDR3 loop reads CASSPRWEIDNEQFF. The CDR3 DNA is TGTGCCAGCAGCCCCCGGTGGGAAATTGACAATGAGCAGTTCTTC.